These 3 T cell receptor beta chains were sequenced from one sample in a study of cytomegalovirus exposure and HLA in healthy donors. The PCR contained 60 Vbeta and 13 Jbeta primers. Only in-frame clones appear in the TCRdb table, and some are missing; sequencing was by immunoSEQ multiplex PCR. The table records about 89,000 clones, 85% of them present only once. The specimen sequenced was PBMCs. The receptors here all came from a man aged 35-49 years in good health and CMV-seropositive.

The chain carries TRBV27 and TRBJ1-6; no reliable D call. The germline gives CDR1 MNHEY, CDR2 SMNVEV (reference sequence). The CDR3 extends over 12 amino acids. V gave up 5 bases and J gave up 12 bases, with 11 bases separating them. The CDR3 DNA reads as TGTGCCAGCAGTCTTCTTCGGGGACCCCTCCACTTT. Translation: CASSLLRGPLHF.

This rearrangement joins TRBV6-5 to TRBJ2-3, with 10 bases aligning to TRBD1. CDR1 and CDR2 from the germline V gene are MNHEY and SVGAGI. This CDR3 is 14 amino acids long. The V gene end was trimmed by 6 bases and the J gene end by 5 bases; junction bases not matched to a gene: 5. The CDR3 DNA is TGTGCCAGCAGCCTTGGACAGGGGGGAGATACGCAGTATTTT. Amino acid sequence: CASSLGQGGDTQYF.

CDR3: CASSQDPGSLAKNIQYF. CDR3 nucleotides: TGCGCCAGCAGCCAAGATCCAGGCTCGCTAGCCAAAAACATTCAGTACTTC. The rearrangement links TRBV4-1 to TRBJ2-4, with D hard to call. V dropped 0 bases and J dropped 0 bases, with 12 bases sitting between them. This CDR3 has 17 residues. Germline CDR1 is MGHRA and CDR2 is YSYEKL.